These 31 T cell receptor beta chains came from one sample sequenced in a study of OX40 agonist ivuxolimab in advanced cancers. Measured with immunoSEQ multiplex PCR; TCRdb has only the in-frame clones, and not every one. Among tens of thousands of clones listed, 75% to 85% were seen once. This specimen consisted of CD4+ or CD8+ T cells sorted from blood, obtained in a trial of the OX40 agonist ivuxolimab. The receptors originated from an adult with an advanced solid tumor such as melanoma, head and neck, liver or kidney cancer.

The rearrangement links TRBV28 to TRBJ2-3, with D possibly matching TRBD2 (5 bases). The CDR3 covers 16 residues. Trimming pared 5 bases from V and 3 bases from J, leaving 18 bases between. Germline CDR1 reads MDHEN; CDR2 reads SYDVKM. CDR3 region: CASSGVGDTLTDTQYF. The CDR3, as DNA: TGTGCCAGCAGTGGGGTGGGAGACACCCTGACAGATACGCAGTATTTT.

Remarks on this clone: One end of the junction is discordant with germline, which a read error may explain. This chain links TRBV5-8 with TRBJ2-7; a possible D gene is TRBD2 (5 bases). This CDR3 spans 10 amino acids. Germline CDR1 reads SGHTS; CDR2 reads YDEGEE. This chain's CDR3 is CASGSYEQCF. CDR3 DNA sequence: TGTGCCAGCGGGAGCTACGAGCAGTGCTTC. Looking up the rest from reference TRBV5-8 and TRBJ2-7 gives the full variable domain: EAGVTQSPTHLIKTRGQQATLRCSPISGHTSVYWYQQALGLGLQFLLWYDEGEERNRGNFPPRFSGRQFPNYSSELNVNALELEDSALYLCASGSYEQCFGPGTRLTVT.

The chain uses TRBV11-2 and TRBJ2-2; 7 bases line up with TRBD1. Germline values: CDR1 SGHAT, CDR2 FQNNGV. The trim removed 5 bases at V and 3 bases at J, leaving 3 bases unmatched. The CDR3 spans 14 residues. The CDR3 region has the DNA TGTGCCAGCAGCCCGGGACAGTACACCGGGGAGCTGTTTTTT. It codes for CASSPGQYTGELFF.

V usage is TRBV10-1 and J usage is TRBJ2-3, with TRBD1 as a possible D gene (5 bases). This CDR3 is 12 amino acids long. V was trimmed by 8 bases and J by 0 bases, leaving 6 bases between them. Looked up from germline, CDR1 is WNHNN and CDR2 is SYGVQD (reference sequence). CDR3 nucleotides: TGCGCCAGCGGGGCTAGCACAGATACGCAGTATTTT. It yields the protein CASGASTDTQYF.

The gene calls are TRBV11-2 and TRBJ2-3; 9 bases match TRBD2. Trimming removed 3 bases from V and 3 bases from J; junction bases left unmatched: 4. Germline CDR1 reads SGHAT; CDR2 reads FQNNGV. The CDR3 consists of 15 residues. The CDR3 DNA reads TGTGCCAGCAGCTTCCTAGCGGGGTTAACAGATACGCAGTATTTT. Protein: CASSFLAGLTDTQYF.

This clone was observed a single time. Other DNA sequences from this sample encode an identical CDR3 as well. The chain couples TRBV11-2 to TRBJ2-3; D is perhaps TRBD2 (5 bases). Between the trimmed V and J ends, which lost 3 bases and 0 bases, there was a span of 7 bases. The CDR3 covers 14 residues. Germline CDR1 reads SGHAT; CDR2 reads FQNNGV. The CDR3 sequence is CASSLGGSTDTQYF. The CDR3 DNA follows: TGTGCCAGCAGCTTGGGCGGGAGCACAGATACGCAGTATTTT.

The table lists this clone with a count of one. The chain recombines TRBV6-6 with TRBJ2-7, with D maybe TRBD2 (6 bases). V was shortened by 2 bases and J by 3 bases, with 11 bases between the two germline ends. From germline, CDR1 is MNHNY and CDR2 SVGAGI (reference sequence). The CDR3 is 14 residues long. The CDR3 loop reads CASSYGTQGYEQYF. In DNA form, the CDR3 reads TGTGCCAGCAGTTACGGGACTCAAGGCTACGAGCAGTACTTC.

The chain carries TRBV6-5 and TRBJ1-5; 8 nucleotides line up with TRBD1. After removal of 6 bases from V and 5 bases from J, the junction contained 0 bases not matched to a gene. CDR1 is MNHEY and CDR2 is SVGAGI in the germline V gene. The CDR3 runs to 12 residues. In DNA, the CDR3 is TGTGCCAGCAGGACAGGGGATCAGCCCCAGCATTTT. Translating gives CASRTGDQPQHF.

This rearrangement joins TRBV6-1 to TRBJ2-5; D remains ambiguous. Germline loops: CDR1 MNHNS, CDR2 SASEGT. The CDR3 sequence is 13 residues long. Trimming removed 6 bases from V and 3 bases from J, with 11 bases in between. The CDR3 loop is CASSQEPKETQYF. CDR3 DNA sequence: TGTGCCAGCAGCCAAGAGCCTAAAGAGACCCAGTACTTC.

The V and J genes are TRBV6-5 and TRBJ1-5; D perhaps matches TRBD1 (5 bases). Germline CDR1 reads MNHEY; CDR2 reads SVGAGI. The V end was cut by 2 bases, the J end by 4 bases, with 9 bases between. The CDR3 runs 14 residues. The chain's CDR3 is CASSYGPGNQPQHF. The DNA for the CDR3 is TGTGCCAGCAGTTACGGGCCAGGGAATCAGCCCCAGCATTTT.

V and J are TRBV6-1 and TRBJ1-5; no clear D gene. The germline CDR1 and CDR2 sequences are MNHNS and SASEGT. The CDR3 consists of 18 residues. The ends were cut back, 1 base at V and 0 bases at J, with 16 bases in the middle. The CDR3 spells CASSEEPSGRYSNQPQHF. CDR3 bases: TGTGCCAGCAGTGAAGAGCCAAGCGGTCGTTATAGCAATCAGCCCCAGCATTTT.

V gene TRBV11-2 combines with J gene TRBJ2-5, with 7 bases identical to TRBD2. J gave up 4 bases and V 6 bases, and 8 bases lay outside the gene matches. Germline-derived CDR1 and CDR2 are SGHAT and FQNNGV. The CDR3 runs to 14 residues. CDR3 nucleotide sequence: TGTGCCAGCAGGGCGCGGGAGTCCGGAGAGACCCAGTACTTC. Its translation is CASRARESGETQYF.

The V and J genes are TRBV2 and TRBJ2-4, with D hard to call. Per germline, CDR1 SNHLY and CDR2 FYNNEI. Trimming cost V 7 bases and J 1 base, with 11 bases left between them. The CDR3 consists of 14 residues. The CDR3 here is CASISLVAKNIQYF. In DNA form, the CDR3 reads TGTGCCAGCATCTCCCTGGTGGCCAAAAACATTCAGTACTTC.

This clone has only a few counts. The chain is built from TRBV28 and TRBJ1-1; 7 nucleotides align to TRBD1. Unmatched junction bases numbered 8, after V lost 6 bases and J lost 4 bases. CDR1 and CDR2 from the germline V gene are MDHEN and SYDVKM. The CDR3 is made up of 14 amino acids. Here the CDR3 reads CASSPGTAFTEAFF. As DNA, the CDR3 is TGTGCCAGCAGCCCCGGGACAGCGTTCACTGAAGCTTTCTTT.

V gene TRBV5-1 combines with J gene TRBJ2-3; possibly TRBD1 for D (5 bases). The CDR3 is made up of 19 amino acids. Germline V gene data show CDR1 as SGHRS and CDR2 as YFSETQ. Trimming pared 4 bases from V and 2 bases from J, leaving 26 bases between. CDR3 residues: CASSQESPPRRAITDTQYF. The CDR3 region has the DNA TGCGCCAGCAGCCAAGAATCACCCCCCCGCAGGGCGATCACAGATACGCAGTATTTT.

This clone was recorded a few times. The rearrangement uses TRBV29-1 and TRBJ1-5; 11 bases agree with TRBD1. V trimming: 6 bases; J trimming: 4 bases; junction bases outside the gene matches: 11. The V gene's germline CDR1 is SQVTM and CDR2 ANQGSEA. The CDR3 totals 16 residues. The CDR3 sequence is CSVETDGTGGNQPQHF. The DNA for the CDR3 is TGCAGCGTAGAAACCGATGGGACAGGGGGGAATCAGCCCCAGCATTTT.

The genes are TRBV5-4 and TRBJ2-7, with D tentatively TRBD2 (5 bases). V lost 4 bases and J lost 6, with 17 bases in between. The CDR3 totals 14 residues. Germline values: CDR1 SGHNT, CDR2 YYREEE (reference sequence). This chain's CDR3 is CASSTRTDAGEQYF. In DNA form, the CDR3 reads TGTGCCAGCAGCACGAGGACGGACGCGGGCGAGCAGTACTTC.

J is TRBJ2-1 and V is TRBV19; D perhaps matches TRBD2 (5 bases). V lost 5 bases and J 7 bases, leaving 12 bases between the germline ends. The CDR3 is 13 amino acids. Germline-derived CDR1 and CDR2 are LNHDA and SQIVND (reference sequence). CDR3 in amino acids: CASSPSGMNEQFF. The CDR3 nucleotides are TGTGCCAGTAGTCCATCCGGGATGAATGAGCAGTTCTTC.

The chain joins TRBV5-4 to TRBJ2-7; 7 nucleotides agree with TRBD1. Trimming cost V 3 bases and J 2 bases; bases outside gene matches: 8. The CDR3 loop spans 15 amino acids. Germline V gives CDR1 SGHNT, CDR2 YYREEE (reference sequence). CDR3 DNA: TGTGCCAGCAGCTCGGGGTTGGGACAGACCTACGAGCAGTACTTC. This encodes CASSSGLGQTYEQYF.

The CDR3 nucleotides read TGCGCCAGCAGCTTGGGGGGGTACACAGATACGCAGTATTTT. This codes for CASSLGGYTDTQYF. The chain uses TRBV5-1 and TRBJ2-3; D could derive from TRBD1 or TRBD2 (5 bases each). Per germline, CDR1 SGHRS and CDR2 YFSETQ. The CDR3 runs to 14 residues. The V end was cut by 0 bases, the J end by 2 bases, with 7 bases between.

The gene calls are TRBV7-2 and TRBJ1-3, with D maybe TRBD1 (5 bases). The CDR3 has 16 residues. CDR1 and CDR2 from the germline V gene are SGHTA and FQGNSA. V was clipped by 5 bases and J by 4 bases, with 18 bases between them. Here the CDR3 DNA reads TGTGCCAGCAGCCCCGGGGGGGAGGGACCAGGAAACACCATATATTTT. Translated, it gives CASSPGGEGPGNTIYF.

J is TRBJ2-7 and V is TRBV7-7; perhaps TRBD1 as D (6 bases). The CDR3 extends over 16 amino acids. Trimming removed 1 base at V and 3 bases at J, with 16 bases between. Germline CDR1 SSHAT, CDR2 FNYEAQ (reference sequence). CDR3 region: CASSLVNRVLDYEQYF. CDR3 DNA sequence: TGTGCCAGCAGCTTAGTTAACAGGGTATTGGACTACGAGCAGTACTTC.

This clone was seen more than once but under ten times. The gene calls are TRBV2 and TRBJ1-6; 8 positions agree with TRBD1. The length of the CDR3 is 13 residues. Looked up from germline, CDR1 is SNHLY and CDR2 is FYNNEI. V lost 6 bases, J lost 9 bases, and 4 bases stayed unmatched. DNA of the CDR3: TGTGCCAGCAGGGACAGGGCGGGTTCACCCCTCCACTTT. It translates to CASRDRAGSPLHF.

The chain recombines TRBV10-2 with TRBJ2-7; 7 nucleotides match TRBD1. The CDR3 is 14 amino acids. Germline V gives CDR1 WSHSY, CDR2 SAAADI. V trimming: 6 bases; J trimming: 4 bases; junction bases outside the gene matches: 9. The CDR3 DNA is TGCGCCAGCAGACACACAGGGGCGTGGTACGAGCAGTACTTC. Its translation: CASRHTGAWYEQYF.

This chain joins TRBV18 and TRBJ2-4; 8 nucleotides match TRBD2. The CDR3 is 16 residues long. Losses at the gene ends were 3 bases for V and 6 bases for J; bases not matched to a gene: 10. Germline V gene sequence: CDR1 KGHSH, CDR2 LQKENI. The CDR3 nucleotides are TGTGCCAGCTCACCGATCGGGACTAGTGCGACAAACATTCAGTACTTC. Translation: CASSPIGTSATNIQYF.

This clone was seen once. The chain uses TRBV7-8 and TRBJ2-5; no clear D. With the DNA end fitting TRBJ2-7 better, the J assignment may be wrong. The CDR3 loop spans 15 amino acids. Germline CDR1 is SGHVS and CDR2 is FQNEAQ. CDR3 in DNA: TGTGCCAGCAGCTCCCTCTGGCGGAACTCCTACGAGCAGTACTTC. Translating it yields CASSSLWRNSYEQYF.

Written as DNA, the CDR3 is TGTGCCTGGAGTCTCAGGTCTGGGGCCAACGTCCTGACTTTC. Amino acids: CAWSLRSGANVLTF. V is TRBV30 and J is TRBJ2-6; D is undetermined. Per germline, CDR1 GTSNPN and CDR2 SVGIG (reference sequence). The V and J ends lost 2 bases and 1 base respectively, with 6 bases between them. This CDR3 region has 14 residues.

The rearrangement links TRBV19 to TRBJ1-5, with TRBD1 as a possible D gene (6 bases). Germline values: CDR1 LNHDA, CDR2 SQIVND (reference sequence). CDR3 length: 22 amino acids. Trimming removed 5 bases at V and 5 bases at J, with 37 bases between. The CDR3 region is CASSVIRTEGHPRLVADQPQHF. The CDR3 DNA is TGTGCCAGTAGTGTAATAAGGACAGAGGGGCACCCGCGGTTGGTGGCGGATCAGCCCCAGCATTTT.

The chain recombines TRBV7-9 with TRBJ1-5; no definite D call. Germline V gene data show CDR1 as SEHNR and CDR2 as FQNEAQ (reference sequence). V gave up 5 bases and J gave up 5 bases, with 16 bases separating them. CDR3 length: 15 residues. The CDR3 DNA is TGTGCCAGCAGCCCCGCGACGGCCAGTCATCAGCCCCAGCATTTT. It translates to CASSPATASHQPQHF.

This sequence joins TRBV7-2 and TRBJ1-5; D is unresolved. CDR3 length: 12 residues. The V end lost 5 bases, the J end lost 3 bases, and 5 bases lay between the germline ends. CDR1 is SGHTA and CDR2 is FQGNSA in the germline V gene. CDR3 in amino acids: CASSAPNQPQHF. CDR3 sequence (DNA): TGTGCCAGCAGCGCCCCCAATCAGCCCCAGCATTTT. Full variable domain (rest looked up from reference TRBV7-2 and TRBJ1-5): GAGVSQSPSNKVTEKGKDVELRCDPISGHTALYWYRQSLGQGLEFLIYFQGNSAPDKSGLPSDRFSAERTGGSVSTLTIQRTQQEDSAVYLCASSAPNQPQHFGDGTRLSIL.

In its sample, this clone was seen once. The rearrangement uses TRBV6-5 and TRBJ2-1; TRBD1 or TRBD2 may be the D gene (5 bases each). Looked up from germline, CDR1 is MNHEY and CDR2 is SVGAGI. V shed 7 bases and J shed 6 bases, with 16 bases lying between them. There are 14 residues in the CDR3. CDR3 region: CASTYTYGGNEQFF. CDR3 coding DNA: TGTGCCAGCACCTACACTTATGGGGGCAATGAGCAGTTCTTC.